Below, 8 T cell receptor beta chains from the same sample are listed, as sequenced in a study of T cell responses to AZD1222 COVID-19 vaccine. The protocol was immunoSEQ multiplex PCR, while the TCRdb copy is restricted to in-frame clones and leaves out a portion. Among more than 85,000 clones listed, 84% were seen once. This sample comprised peripheral blood, obtained on day 0 of AZD1222 vaccination. The receptors stem from an adult in good health.

This rearrangement joins TRBV28 to TRBJ2-2; maybe TRBD2 (7 bases). Germline V lookup: CDR1 MDHEN, CDR2 SYDVKM. The CDR3 runs 16 residues. Trimming shortened V by 4 bases and J by 1 base, and 13 bases separated the two germline ends. The CDR3 loop is CASSSGGRLNTGELFF. CDR3 bases: TGTGCCAGCAGTTCGGGGGGCCGGTTGAACACCGGGGAGCTGTTTTTT.

The J gene is TRBJ2-5, the V gene TRBV29-1; perhaps TRBD2 as D (6 bases). This CDR3 is built from 13 residues. Germline CDR1 SQVTM, CDR2 ANQGSEA. V lost 7 bases to trimming and J lost 1 base, with 13 bases between them. The CDR3 protein is CSESSGFQETQYF. In DNA form, the CDR3 reads TGCAGCGAGAGTAGCGGATTCCAAGAGACCCAGTACTTC. The full variable domain, with the rest looked up from reference TRBV29-1 and TRBJ2-5, is SAVISQKPSRDICQRGTSLTIQCQVDSQVTMMFWYRQQPGQSLTLIATANQGSEATYESGFVIDKFPISRPNLTFSTLTVSNMSPEDSSIYLCSESSGFQETQYFGPGTRLLVL.

The chain joins TRBV19 to TRBJ1-1; possible D gene TRBD1, 5 bases. V lost 5 bases to trimming and J lost 1 base, with 17 bases between them. CDR3 length: 16 amino acids. The germline V gene encodes CDR1 LNHDA and CDR2 SQIVND (reference sequence). The CDR3 spells CASSPRGTGGNTEAFF. The CDR3 DNA follows: TGTGCCAGTAGTCCCCGGGGGACGGGAGGGAACACTGAAGCTTTCTTT.

This sequence joins TRBV7-9 and TRBJ2-7; tentatively, D is TRBD2 (7 bases). CDR3 length: 14 amino acids. V was cut by 1 base and J by 6 bases, with 13 bases left in between. The V gene's germline CDR1 is SEHNR and CDR2 FQNEAQ (reference sequence). The CDR3 region is CASSLEGGPIEQYF. Here the CDR3 DNA reads TGTGCCAGCAGCTTAGAGGGGGGGCCAATCGAGCAGTACTTC.

In DNA, the CDR3 is TGTGCCAGCTCACCGGGACAGAGCTCTGGAAACACCATATATTTT. Translation: CASSPGQSSGNTIYF. The chain has TRBV18 and TRBJ1-3, with 7 bases aligning to TRBD1. Germline V gene lookup returns CDR1 KGHSH and CDR2 LQKENI. CDR3 length: 15 amino acids. V lost 3 bases and J lost 0; bases outside the gene matches: 2.

This chain links TRBV30 with TRBJ2-3; 10 bases fit TRBD1. Germline V gene data show CDR1 as GTSNPN and CDR2 as SVGIG (reference sequence). This CDR3 contains 16 residues. The V gene end was trimmed by 4 bases and the J gene end by 4 bases; junction bases not matched to a gene: 11. CDR3 amino acids: CAWTGPGTGAPDTQYF. CDR3 DNA: TGTGCCTGGACCGGACCAGGGACAGGGGCGCCAGATACGCAGTATTTT.

The chain employs TRBV28 and TRBJ1-1; tentative D call: TRBD1 (5 bases). CDR3 length equals 11 residues. CDR1 and CDR2 from the germline V gene are MDHEN and SYDVKM. V lost 6 bases and J 9 bases, leaving 11 bases between the germline ends. The DNA for the CDR3 is TGTGCCAGCAGCCCGCTGGGGCAAGCTTTCTTT. Amino acid sequence: CASSPLGQAFF.

By sample share, this clone is medium-sized. The gene calls are TRBV5-6 and TRBJ2-1; no clear D. The germline CDR1 and CDR2 sequences are SGHDT and YYEEEE. The CDR3 extends over 14 amino acids. V lost 2 bases, J lost 0 bases, and 6 bases lay in between. The CDR3 loop reads CASSFEVSYNEQFF. In DNA, the CDR3 is TGTGCCAGCAGCTTCGAGGTCTCCTACAATGAGCAGTTCTTC. Complete variable domain (other parts from reference TRBV5-6 and TRBJ2-1): DAGVTQSPTHLIKTRGQQVTLRCSPKSGHDTVSWYQQALGQGPQFIFQYYEEEERQRGNFPDRFSGHQFPNYSSELNVNALLLGDSALYLCASSFEVSYNEQFFGPGTRLTVL.